This TCR beta chain was sequenced during a study of T cell responses to AZD1222 COVID-19 vaccine. Notes on the study in general: At 160-218 and 743-854, vaccine-associated CD4 TCRs were dominant, and they spanned spike.

In the case of this clone: The antigen is unknown.

Unmatched junction bases numbered 4, after V lost 3 bases and J lost 6 bases. CDR1 and CDR2 (germline): MNHEY, SVGAGI. This CDR3 region has 13 residues. Profiled with immunoSEQ multiplex PCR; TCRdb holds only in-frame clones, not every one. The sample includes about 150,000 clones, less than 95% of them seen just once. Here the sequenced sample was peripheral blood, taken on day 0 of AZD1222 vaccination. This clonotype originated in an adult in good health. The chain uses TRBV6-5 and TRBJ1-2, with TRBD1 identical over 7 bases. The CDR3 sequence is CASSYLTGNGYTF. The DNA for the CDR3 is TGTGCCAGCAGTTATCTGACAGGGAATGGCTACACCTTC.